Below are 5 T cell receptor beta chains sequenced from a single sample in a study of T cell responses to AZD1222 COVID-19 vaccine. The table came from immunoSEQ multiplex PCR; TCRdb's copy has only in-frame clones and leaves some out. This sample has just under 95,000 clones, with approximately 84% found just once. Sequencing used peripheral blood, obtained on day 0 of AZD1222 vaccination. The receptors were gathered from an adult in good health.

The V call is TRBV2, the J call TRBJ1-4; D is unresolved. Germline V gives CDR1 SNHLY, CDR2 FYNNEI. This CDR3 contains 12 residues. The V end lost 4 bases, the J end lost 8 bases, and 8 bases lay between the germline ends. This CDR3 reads CASSVEKEKLFF. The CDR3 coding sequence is TGTGCCAGCAGTGTCGAGAAAGAAAAACTGTTTTTT.

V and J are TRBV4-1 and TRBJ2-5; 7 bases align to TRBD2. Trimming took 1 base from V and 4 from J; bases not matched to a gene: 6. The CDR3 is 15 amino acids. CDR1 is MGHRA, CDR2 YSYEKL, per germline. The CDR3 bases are TGCGCCAGCAGCCAAGGACTAGCAGAGGGAGAGACCCAGTACTTC. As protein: CASSQGLAEGETQYF.

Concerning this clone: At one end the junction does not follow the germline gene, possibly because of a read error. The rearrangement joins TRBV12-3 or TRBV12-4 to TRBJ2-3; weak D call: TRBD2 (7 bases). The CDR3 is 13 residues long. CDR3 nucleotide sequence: TGTGCCAGCAGTTTAGCGCAACGAGAGGGGGGGAATTTT. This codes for CASSLAQREGGNF.

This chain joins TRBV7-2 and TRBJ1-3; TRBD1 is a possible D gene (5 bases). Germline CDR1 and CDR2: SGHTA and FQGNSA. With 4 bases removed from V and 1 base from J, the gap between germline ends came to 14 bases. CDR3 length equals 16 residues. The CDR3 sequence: CASSSGKRGSGNTIYF. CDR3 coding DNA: TGTGCCAGCAGCTCAGGGAAGCGGGGATCTGGAAACACCATATATTTT.

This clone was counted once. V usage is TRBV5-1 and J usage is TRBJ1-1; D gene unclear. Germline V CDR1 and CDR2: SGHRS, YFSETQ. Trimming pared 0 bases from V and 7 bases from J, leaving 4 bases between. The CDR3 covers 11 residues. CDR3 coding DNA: TGCGCCAGCAGCTTGGGGAGTGAAGCTTTCTTT. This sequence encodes CASSLGSEAFF.